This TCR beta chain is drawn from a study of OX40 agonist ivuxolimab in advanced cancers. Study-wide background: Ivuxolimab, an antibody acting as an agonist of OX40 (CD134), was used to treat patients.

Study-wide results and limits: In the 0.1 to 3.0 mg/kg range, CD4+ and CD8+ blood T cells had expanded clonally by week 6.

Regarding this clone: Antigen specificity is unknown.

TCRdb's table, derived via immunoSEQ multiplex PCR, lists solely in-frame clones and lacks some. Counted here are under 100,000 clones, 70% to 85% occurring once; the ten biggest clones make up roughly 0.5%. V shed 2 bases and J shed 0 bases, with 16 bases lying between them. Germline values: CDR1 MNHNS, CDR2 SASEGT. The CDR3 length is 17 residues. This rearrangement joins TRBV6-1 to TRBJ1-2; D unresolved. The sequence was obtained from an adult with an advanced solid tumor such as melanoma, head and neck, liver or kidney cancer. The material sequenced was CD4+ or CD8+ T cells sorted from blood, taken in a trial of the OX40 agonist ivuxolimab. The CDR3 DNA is TGTGCCAGCAGTGAAAAGCCCCGCAGACTAGCTAACTATGGCTACACCTTC. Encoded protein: CASSEKPRRLANYGYTF.